Listed below are T cell receptor beta chains from one sample, sequenced in a study of blood T cell repertoires in COVID-19. The data were produced by immunoSEQ multiplex PCR, yet TCRdb's version contains in-frame clones alone and is incomplete. Of some 100,000 clones detected, around 86% appear once; the ten largest clones hold 9% to 12%. The sample comprised peripheral blood. The receptors shown here come from a man aged 50 to 59 with acute or convalescent COVID-19. Both conserved end residues are part of each CDR3.

J gene,V gene,CDR3 protein
TRBJ2-2,TRBV27,CASSLRTSGTNTGELFF
TRBJ2-1,TRBV30,CASSGTSVYEQFF
TRBJ2-1,TRBV21-1,CASSMGTSGDSSYNEQFF
TRBJ2-1,TRBV11-3,CASSLARVLHYNEQFF
TRBJ1-5,TRBV5-1,CASSQGGGQPQHF
TRBJ1-1,TRBV18,CASSGSLNTEAFF
TRBJ1-5,TRBV5-1,CASSLGDKYQPQHF
TRBJ2-1,TRBV3-1/TRBV3-2,CASSPTGLGYNEQFF
TRBJ2-6,TRBV7-9,CASSPGTSGRAGGANVLTF
TRBJ2-7,TRBV4-1,CASSQVGVTSGSNEQYF
TRBJ2-7,TRBV5-5,CASSPPGAQTTYEQYF
TRBJ2-7,TRBV6-5,CASSYGGTSGSHEQYF